Shown below are 5 T cell receptor beta chains from a single sample sequenced in a study of tissue T cells after allogeneic stem cell transplantation (dated 2022 in TCRdb). The method behind the library was the immunoSEQ multiplex PCR assay. Sourced from immuneACCESS, this table was stored by TCRdb with only in-frame sequences that have V and J called. A share of the clones is absent; for the studies checked, an unresolved V gene accounts for under half, and the remainder has no known explanation. The sample yields around 2,000 clones; roughly 51% were counted once. The top ten clones comprise roughly 34% of the sample. What the time point label conveys for this sample: mouse harvest day 14 after allogeneic transplant. Mouse grafts combined 10^7 T-cell-depleted bone marrow cells with 10^6 splenic CD5+ T cells, given via tail vein injection. The sequenced sample was lymph node tissue. The receptors stem from a female BALB/c mouse given C57BL/6 T cells with graft-versus-host disease after an allogeneic hematopoietic cell transplant.

Comments on this clone: The listed genes are named as in mouse. Sequencing ends 1 residue short of the CDR3 end; the germline J gene provides the rest. The chain carries TRBV12-1 and TRBJ2-3; 10 nucleotides line up with TRBD1. Trimming removed 2 bases from V and 3 bases from J; junction bases left unmatched: 1. This CDR3 region has 14 residues. The germline gives CDR1 SGHSN, CDR2 HYEKVE. The sequenced CDR3 bases are TGTGCCAGCTCTCCGGGACAGGGGGCAGAAACGCTGTAT. Translation: CASSPGQGAETLY. The full CDR3 is CASSPGQGAETLYF.

In the case of this clone: Gene names follow the mouse nomenclature. Partial CDR3 DNA: TGTGCCAGCAGACCCGGGACTGGGGGTAGTGCAGAAACGCTGTAT. It encodes CASRPGTGGSAETLY. The complete CDR3 sequence is CASRPGTGGSAETLYF. The chain couples TRBV26 to TRBJ2-3, with 11 bases lining up with TRBD2. The missing CDR3 end, 1 residue past where the read stops, is filled in from the germline J gene. Germline-derived CDR1 and CDR2 are KGHPV and FQNQEV (reference sequence). CDR3 size: 16 residues. V lost 6 bases, J lost 0 bases, and 5 bases stayed unmatched.

As for this clone: The gene names here belong to mouse. The read terminates 1 residue before the CDR3 end, so the remaining end is supplied by the germline J gene. The rearrangement joins TRBV26 to TRBJ1-4; D is uncertain. The CDR3 loop spans 14 amino acids. V shed 4 bases and J shed 0 bases, with 6 bases lying between them. Per germline, CDR1 KGHPV and CDR2 FQNQEV (reference sequence). The sequenced part of the CDR3 DNA is TGTGCCAGCAGTCGCGGGATTTCCAACGAAAGATTATTT. As protein: CASSRGISNERLF. The whole CDR3 reads CASSRGISNERLFF.

Turning to this clone: Genes and germline are mouse. Sequencing ends 1 residue short of the CDR3 end; the germline J gene provides the rest. The chain couples TRBV16 to TRBJ2-2; 8 bases agree with TRBD2. Germline V gene lookup returns CDR1 SGHSA and CDR2 FRNQAP. The CDR3 is 16 amino acids. V dropped 1 base and J dropped 0; count of bases not matched to a gene: 1. CDR3 DNA (partial): TGTGCAAGCAGCTTAGGGGGGGGCCCAAACACCGGGCAGCTCTAC. Protein product: CASSLGGGPNTGQLY. The CDR3 as a whole reads CASSLGGGPNTGQLYF.

This clone was detected a few times. Gene and germline names: mouse. The DNA ends 1 residue before the CDR3 does, and the rest of the CDR3 is filled in from the germline J gene. The chain has TRBV20 and TRBJ2-1; D is unclear. There are 13 residues in the CDR3. Germline-derived CDR1 and CDR2 are GFQATS and STVNSAI. V dropped 5 bases and J dropped 7 bases, with 15 bases sitting between them. CDR3: CGASDNYWAEQFF. Incomplete CDR3 DNA: TGTGGTGCTTCAGACAATTATTGGGCTGAGCAGTTC. Using reference TRBV20 and TRBJ2-1 for the parts outside the CDR3, the full variable domain is GALVYQYPRRTICKSGTSMRMECQAVGFQATSVAWYRQSPQKTFELIALSTVNSAIKYEQNFTQEKFPISHPNLSFSSMTVLNAYLEDRGLYLCGASDNYWAEQFFGPGTRLTVL.